This section outlines one TCR beta chain sequence together with its context. These data originate in a study of shared clonotypes between healthy human individuals. Study at large: Each donor's CD8 memory used one plate, CD8 naive two, each CD4 subset three.

With 4 bases removed from V and 5 bases from J, the gap between germline ends came to 16 bases. This CDR3 has 14 residues. From germline, CDR1 is SGDLS and CDR2 YYNGEE. Naivety among CD8 cells was defined by CD45RO negativity and positive CCR7 selection, thereby excluding terminally differentiated effector memory CD45RA+ cells. Free of recent acute infections or vaccinations, the donors were healthy HIV-negative adults. Assay: immunoSEQ multiplex PCR; the TCRdb copy retains only in-frame clones and omits some. The data hold a few million clones, with roughly 93% observed a single time. Sequencing was performed on naive CD8+ T cells from PBMCs. The source is a man younger than 35 in good health. Some clones in this sample may be carry-over from other donors' samples. The genes are TRBV9 and TRBJ2-7; D call uncertain. Here the CDR3 DNA reads TGTGCCAGCAGCAGCCTGTGGGGTTCGGACGAGCAGTACTTC. It yields the protein CASSSLWGSDEQYF.